Listed here are 16 T cell receptor beta chains from one sample, sequenced in a study of CD8 T cells in ankylosing spondylitis. From the 5' RACE reads, TCRdb called clonotypes with MiXCR, one entry per CDR3 protein. The sample contains 200,000 to 250,000 distinct CDR3 sequences, 30% to 40% of which appear only once. The sample was blood, either unsorted or a sorted T cell fraction (not recorded which). Receptor source: a male donor with ankylosing spondylitis or in good health (not recorded which).

This clonotype was observed a few times. The chain uses TRBV20-1 and TRBJ1-4; 7 bases align to TRBD1. This CDR3 is 14 amino acids long. Germline-derived CDR1 and CDR2 are DFQATT and SNEGSKA (reference sequence). The J segment lost 5 bases and the V segment lost 2 bases, leaving 5 bases of the junction unmatched. The DNA for the CDR3 is TGCAGTGCTAGACCGGGACAGACCAATGAAAAACTGTTTTTT. Its protein is CSARPGQTNEKLFF.

This clonotype turned up a few times. The V and J genes are TRBV5-5 and TRBJ2-7; possibly TRBD1 for D (7 bases). Deletions cut 2 bases from V and 2 bases from J, with 14 bases between. The CDR3 is 15 residues long. Per the germline V gene, CDR1 is SGHKS and CDR2 is YYEKEE (reference sequence). In nucleotides, the CDR3 is TGTGCCAGCAGCTTAGGAGGGGGCGACCCCTACGAGCAGTACTTC. It yields the protein CASSLGGGDPYEQYF. The entire variable domain, with the rest obtained from reference TRBV5-5 and TRBJ2-7, is as follows: DAGVTQSPTHLIKTRGQQVTLRCSPISGHKSVSWYQQVLGQGPQFIFQYYEKEERGRGNFPDRFSARQFPNYSSELNVNALLLGDSALYLCASSLGGGDPYEQYFGPGTRLTVT.

The genes are TRBV20-1 and TRBJ1-5; D is unresolved. Looked up from germline, CDR1 is DFQATT and CDR2 is SNEGSKA (reference sequence). CDR3 length equals 15 residues. The V gene lost 3 bases and the J gene lost 7 bases, with 19 bases spanning the gap. The CDR3 region is CSARVSRVGVQPQHF. CDR3 bases: TGCAGTGCTAGGGTTTCGAGGGTCGGAGTACAGCCCCAGCATTTT.

The CDR3 DNA follows: TGCAGTGCCTTTCTCGTAACAGGGGGTAGTCCCCAGTACTTC. Its translation is CSAFLVTGGSPQYF. J is TRBJ2-5 and V is TRBV20-1; 8 bases line up with TRBD1. The germline gives CDR1 DFQATT, CDR2 SNEGSKA (reference sequence). This CDR3 region has 14 residues. The trim removed 6 bases at V and 9 bases at J, leaving 15 bases unmatched.

The genes are TRBV12-5 and TRBJ1-1; D not resolved. The CDR3 spans 11 residues. V was trimmed by 6 bases and J by 6 bases, leaving 8 bases between them. The V gene's germline CDR1 is LGHNT and CDR2 FRNRAP. The CDR3 coding sequence is TGTGCTAGTGGCCCCGGGGCTGAAGCTTTCTTT. This translates into CASGPGAEAFF.

The rearrangement joins TRBV4-1 to TRBJ2-7; D is possibly TRBD1 (5 bases). CDR1 and CDR2 from the germline V gene are MGHRA and YSYEKL. Trimming stripped 0 bases from V and 2 bases from J, with 14 bases between. The length of the CDR3 is 16 residues. CDR3: CASSQDLGEPTYEQYF. For the CDR3, the DNA is TGCGCCAGCAGCCAAGACTTAGGGGAACCTACCTACGAGCAGTACTTC.

This clonotype occurred once. V and J are TRBV20-1 and TRBJ2-3, with TRBD1 matching 9 bases. This CDR3 is built from 16 residues. V trimming: 1 base; J trimming: 5 bases; junction bases outside the gene matches: 10. Germline lookup yields CDR1 DFQATT and CDR2 SNEGSKA (reference sequence). CDR3 sequence reads: CSARGSRGTGLDTQYF. CDR3 DNA: TGCAGTGCTAGAGGGAGCAGGGGGACAGGGTTAGATACGCAGTATTTT.

V and J are TRBV5-4 and TRBJ1-1, with D perhaps TRBD1 (6 bases). The CDR3 has 16 residues. The V end lost 4 bases, the J end lost 0 bases, and 16 bases lay between the germline ends. CDR1 is SGHNT, CDR2 YYREEE, per germline (reference sequence). The DNA of the CDR3 is TGTGCCAGCAGCGGGGGAGCCGGGACAATGAACACTGAAGCTTTCTTT. This gives the protein CASSGGAGTMNTEAFF.

This clonotype was seen only a few times. The J gene is TRBJ2-2, the V gene TRBV20-1, with D possibly TRBD1 on 6 matching bases. The germline V gene has CDR1 DFQATT and CDR2 SNEGSKA (reference sequence). Trimming shortened V by 6 bases and J by 1 base, and 12 bases separated the two germline ends. The CDR3 runs to 14 residues. This chain's CDR3 is CSAMTGGNTGELFF. The CDR3 DNA reads as TGCAGTGCGATGACAGGAGGGAACACCGGGGAGCTGTTTTTT.

This clonotype was seen a handful of times. The chain uses TRBV12-3 or TRBV12-4 and TRBJ2-1, with 9 bases matching TRBD1. Trimming at V came to 5 bases and at J to 0 bases, leaving 17 bases not matched to a gene. The CDR3 contains 20 residues. The CDR3 reads CASSLWSRGQGLSSYNEQFF. In nucleotides, the CDR3 is TGTGCCAGCAGTCTATGGAGTCGGGGACAGGGTCTTTCCTCCTACAATGAGCAGTTCTTC.

The chain is built from TRBV7-9 and TRBJ2-1, with TRBD1 matching over 11 bases. The trim removed 2 bases at V and 5 bases at J, leaving 2 bases unmatched. From germline, CDR1 is SEHNR and CDR2 FQNEAQ (reference sequence). CDR3 length equals 15 residues. The CDR3 bases are TGTGCCAGCAGCTTAAAGGACAGGGGGCACAATGAGCAGTTCTTC. Protein sequence: CASSLKDRGHNEQFF.

There are a few counts of this clonotype. The chain couples TRBV6-1 to TRBJ2-5; TRBD1 matches at 7 bases. Looked up from germline, CDR1 is MNHNS and CDR2 is SASEGT. This CDR3 spans 13 amino acids. After removal of 6 bases from V and 3 bases from J, the junction contained 4 bases not matched to a gene. DNA of the CDR3: TGTGCCAGCAGCCTGACAGGGAAAGAGACCCAGTACTTC. This codes for CASSLTGKETQYF.

V is TRBV6-5 and J is TRBJ1-1; tentatively, D is TRBD1 (5 bases). The CDR3 runs to 16 residues. Germline loops: CDR1 MNHEY, CDR2 SVGAGI. V was clipped by 2 bases and J by 2 bases, with 15 bases between them. The CDR3 sequence is CASSYQGGWGNTEAFF. In nucleotides, the CDR3 is TGTGCCAGCAGTTACCAGGGCGGGTGGGGTAACACTGAAGCTTTCTTT.

The rearrangement links TRBV6-1 to TRBJ2-7; D might be TRBD2 (5 bases). The CDR3 is 15 residues long. The V end was cut by 6 bases, the J end by 0 bases, with 15 bases between. Germline V gene sequence: CDR1 MNHNS, CDR2 SASEGT. The DNA for the CDR3 is TGTGCCAGCAGCCCCTTGCGAGGGAGCTCCTACGAGCAGTACTTC. It specifies CASSPLRGSSYEQYF.

V is TRBV20-1 and J is TRBJ1-6, with unresolved D. Per germline, CDR1 DFQATT and CDR2 SNEGSKA (reference sequence). The CDR3 has 14 amino acids. V was pared by 1 base and J by 6 bases, with 10 bases between. CDR3 nucleotide sequence: TGCAGTGCTAGAGGCTCCGGTCCTAATTCACCCCTCCACTTT. Translating gives CSARGSGPNSPLHF.

The CDR3 DNA reads TGTGCCAGCCTTATGGGACAGGCGCTCCTGGTGGAGACCCAGTACTTC. This translates into CASLMGQALLVETQYF. The gene calls are TRBV2 and TRBJ2-5; 8 bases align to TRBD1. This CDR3 region has 16 residues. Trimming cost V 8 bases and J 5 bases; bases outside gene matches: 16. Germline V CDR1 and CDR2: SNHLY, FYNNEI. Supplemented by reference TRBV2 and TRBJ2-5, the full variable domain reads EPEVTQTPSHQVTQMGQEVILRCVPISNHLYFYWYRQILGQKVEFLVSFYNNEISEKSEIFDDQFSVERPDGSNFTLKIRSTKLEDSAMYFCASLMGQALLVETQYFGPGTRLLVL.